This T cell receptor beta chain was documented in a study of beta chain features in type 1 diabetes. Study-level points and caveats: Among patients with Type 1 diabetes, TCRB CDR3s were moderately but significantly shorter in every one of the four CD4+ subsets.

Turning to this clone: The antigen is not known.

J gave up 3 bases and V 9 bases, and 10 bases lay outside the gene matches. The germline V gene encodes CDR1 SGHNT and CDR2 YYREEE (reference sequence). The CDR3 loop spans 14 amino acids. A single heparinised draw of roughly 120 mL on average was taken per donor. TCRB transcripts that were expressed got sequenced, as all of the isolated RNA had been reverse transcribed. TCRdb's copy holds only in-frame clones and misses some; the assay was immunoSEQ multiplex PCR. Found here are 53,000 or so clones, 55% to 70% of them singletons; the top ten hold 0.25% to 0.35%. The origin of this receptor is a woman aged 25-40 years with type 1 diabetes. The material sequenced was stem cell memory CD4+ T cells from blood. This rearrangement joins TRBV5-4 to TRBJ2-7; 9 bases map to TRBD2. The CDR3 sequence: CATQPAGGSYEQYF. CDR3 nucleotide sequence: TGTGCCACCCAACCAGCGGGAGGAAGCTACGAGCAGTACTTC.